This TCR beta chain was sequenced for a study of blood T cell repertoires in COVID-19 (TCRdb year 2020). For context, the study as a whole: Samples covering the acute and convalescent phases of COVID-19 were provided by collaborators in the United States, Italy and Spain. Sample metadata almost always included a de-identified subject ID, COVID-19 status, age in years and sex. Subjects who had been exposed to COVID-19, were actively infected with it, or had recovered from it provided the deeply sampled blood TCRbeta repertoires that made up the dataset. The repertoires were made available in a free public database intended to serve as a resource for research on the immune response to SARS-CoV-2. The samples were drawn from two sources: the first 160 participants of the ongoing ImmuneRACE study, and 1,200 or so subjects contributed by 6 global collaborators. Where available, HLA class I and class II types were taken from metadata supplied by the sample provider and were not determined by assay-based typing. The prospective study material was composed of cDNA or gDNA derived from T cells, B-cell-depleted T cells, or PBMCs.

Summary of the overall study and its limitations: The amount of clinical and demographic metadata varied by source and participant and was provided uncurated.

This clone turned up a few times. Its antigen is not yet known. There are no base qualities to consult, and no much larger clone falls within one base. The germline V gene yields MGHDK for CDR1 and SYGVNS for CDR2. Trimming accounts for 6 bases at V and 0 bases at J, while the number of junction bases matched to no gene is 5. The CDR3, from cysteine to phenylalanine, totals 15 residues. The kept DNA is CDR3 alone, 45 bases in frame from the first base. TCRbeta CDR3 regions were amplified from genomic DNA using the immunoSEQ Assay, a bias-controlled multiplex PCR. The authors processed their data as follows. Within the assay, amplification of reference gene primers was used to estimate how many nucleated cells each sample contained. To quantify the absolute abundance of each unique TCRbeta CDR3 rearrangement, sequence reads were collapsed and filtered. For each sample, productive Simpson clonality was calculated as the square root of Simpson's diversity index across productive rearrangements. The table was pulled from immuneACCESS by TCRdb, which kept in-frame rearrangements only. Such tables lose some clones; where checked, under half of the loss comes from unresolved V genes, and the rest has no known cause. That table furnishes V, J and clone size, whereas the DNA furnished D and trimming. The sample has fewer than 350,000 clones on record, over 75% of them singletons. The top ten clonotypes cover more than 6% of the sample.

The collaborating institutions used their own protocols to collect whole blood in K2EDTA tubes. Collaborator samples were shipped for TCRbeta analysis as frozen whole blood, isolated PBMCs, or DNA extracted from either sample type. The rearranged segments are TRBV25-1 and TRBJ1-3; a stretch of 7 junction bases matches TRBD1. This TCR was recovered from a human donor in a cohort sampled during active COVID-19. The sample comprised peripheral blood. CDR3 reads: CASRRQGISGNTIYF. The sequence in DNA is TGTGCCAGCAGACGACAGGGTATCTCTGGAAACACCATATATTTT.